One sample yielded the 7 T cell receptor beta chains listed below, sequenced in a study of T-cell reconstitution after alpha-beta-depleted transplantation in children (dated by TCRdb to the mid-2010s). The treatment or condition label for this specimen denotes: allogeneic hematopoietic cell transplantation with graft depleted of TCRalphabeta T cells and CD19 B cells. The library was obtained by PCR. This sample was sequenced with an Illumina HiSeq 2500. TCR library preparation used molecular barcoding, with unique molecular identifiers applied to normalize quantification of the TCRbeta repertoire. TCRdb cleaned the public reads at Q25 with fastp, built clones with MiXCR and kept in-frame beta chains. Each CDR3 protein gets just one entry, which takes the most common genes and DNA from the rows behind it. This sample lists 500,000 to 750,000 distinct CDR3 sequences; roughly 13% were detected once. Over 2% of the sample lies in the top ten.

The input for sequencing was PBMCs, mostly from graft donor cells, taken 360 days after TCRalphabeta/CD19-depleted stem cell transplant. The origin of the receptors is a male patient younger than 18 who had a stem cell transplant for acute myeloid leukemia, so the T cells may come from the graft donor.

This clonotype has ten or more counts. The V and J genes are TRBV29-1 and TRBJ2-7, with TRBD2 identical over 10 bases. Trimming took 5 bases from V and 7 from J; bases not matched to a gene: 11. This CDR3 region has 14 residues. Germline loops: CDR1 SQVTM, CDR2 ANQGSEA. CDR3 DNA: TGCAGCGTTACATCCGGGACTAGCGTCGGAGAGCAGTACTTC. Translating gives CSVTSGTSVGEQYF.

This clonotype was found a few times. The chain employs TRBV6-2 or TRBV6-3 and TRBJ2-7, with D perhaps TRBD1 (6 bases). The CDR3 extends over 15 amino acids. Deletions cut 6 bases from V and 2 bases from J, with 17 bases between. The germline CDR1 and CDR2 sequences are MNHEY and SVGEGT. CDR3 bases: TGTGCCAGCAGGCTTGGACAGCCAAATACCTACGAGCAGTACTTC. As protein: CASRLGQPNTYEQYF.

The CDR3 region has the DNA TGTGCCACCAGCAGAGTTGGGGGGTTAGCCGGGGAGCTGTTTTTT. Translated: CATSRVGGLAGELFF. The chain couples TRBV15 to TRBJ2-2, with a possible D match to TRBD2 (6 bases). This CDR3 is built from 15 residues. The ends were cut back, 1 base at V and 6 bases at J, with 12 bases in the middle. Germline V gives CDR1 LNHNV, CDR2 YYDKDF (reference sequence).

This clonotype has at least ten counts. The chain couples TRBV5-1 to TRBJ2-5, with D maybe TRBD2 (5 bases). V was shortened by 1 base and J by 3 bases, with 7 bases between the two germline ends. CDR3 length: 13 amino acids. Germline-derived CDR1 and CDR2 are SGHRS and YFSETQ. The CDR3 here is CASSLNGKETQYF. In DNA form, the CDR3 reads TGCGCCAGCAGCTTGAACGGGAAAGAGACCCAGTACTTC.

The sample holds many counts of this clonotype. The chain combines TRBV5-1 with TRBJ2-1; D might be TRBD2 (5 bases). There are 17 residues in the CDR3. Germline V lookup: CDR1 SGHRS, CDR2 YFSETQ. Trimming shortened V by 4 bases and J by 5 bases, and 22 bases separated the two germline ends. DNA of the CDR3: TGCGCCAGCAGCGTCTCCCGGGGTAGAGGAACCAACAATGAGCAGTTCTTC. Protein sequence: CASSVSRGRGTNNEQFF.

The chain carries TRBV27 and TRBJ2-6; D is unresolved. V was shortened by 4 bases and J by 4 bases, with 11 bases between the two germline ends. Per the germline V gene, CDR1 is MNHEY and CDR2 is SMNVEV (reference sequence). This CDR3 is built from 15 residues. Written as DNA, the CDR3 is TGTGCCAGCAGTTCAACCTTAGTGGGGGCCAACGTCCTGACTTTC. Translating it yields CASSSTLVGANVLTF.

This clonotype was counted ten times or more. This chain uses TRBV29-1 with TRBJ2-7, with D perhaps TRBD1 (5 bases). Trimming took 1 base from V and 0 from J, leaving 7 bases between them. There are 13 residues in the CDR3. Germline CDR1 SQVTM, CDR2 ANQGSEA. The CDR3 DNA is TGCAGCGTTGAAGGCGACAGCTCCTACGAGCAGTACTTC. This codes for CSVEGDSSYEQYF.